A few counts support the clone carrying this T cell receptor beta chain. Its cognate antigen is unknown. J was trimmed by 5 bases and V by 0 bases; bases with no gene match: 3. Germline V lookup: CDR1 SQVTM, CDR2 ANQGSEA. The CDR3 totals 14 residues. These data originate in a study of cytomegalovirus exposure and HLA in healthy donors. Both 60 Vbeta primers and 13 Jbeta primers went into the PCR. This table comes from immunoSEQ multiplex PCR, and its TCRdb copy is limited to in-frame clones, with some not included. Of some 100,000 clones in the sample, approximately 75% were seen once. Whole-study results and caveats: Some V segments could not be told apart, so they were left out, TRBV6-2 and TRBV6-3 among them.

What was sequenced was PBMCs. The chain has TRBV29-1 and TRBJ2-7, with 11 bases lining up with TRBD2. The clonotype comes from a female donor in good health and CMV-seropositive. This chain's CDR3 is CSVEELAGGHEQYF. CDR3 bases: TGCAGCGTTGAAGAATTAGCGGGAGGGCACGAGCAGTACTTC.